This T cell receptor beta chain was profiled in a study of T cell repertoires in ileal Crohn's disease. Study summary: Median disease duration was approximately eight years; roughly 40% smoked at surgery. All patients had surgery for stricturing (roughly 61%) or penetrating (39%) disease.

CDR3 size: 13 residues. Germline loops: CDR1 GTSNPN, CDR2 SVGIG (reference sequence). Trimming stripped 0 bases from V and 4 bases from J, with 6 bases between. Study-wide results and limits: Clonality above 26.8% at surgery always came with endoscopic recurrence.

This clone was recorded once. Its antigen is unidentified. The protocol was immunoSEQ multiplex PCR, while the TCRdb copy is restricted to in-frame clones and leaves out a portion. The data contain over 25,000 clones, about 82% of them seen just once; the ten biggest clones take up around 19%. Material: ileal tissue. The chain is built from TRBV30 and TRBJ2-2, with D unresolved. The sequence derives from an adult with Crohn's disease. CDR3 protein: CAWSVPRTGELFF. In DNA, the CDR3 is TGTGCCTGGAGTGTTCCCCGCACCGGGGAGCTGTTTTTT.